This T cell receptor beta chain was found in a study of identifying expanded T cells in peripheral blood. Sequenced by immunoSEQ multiplex PCR; TCRdb stores in-frame clones only, minus some. Of about 89,000 clones in the sample, 86% were seen once. The CDR3 has 13 amino acids. The germline V gene has CDR1 WSHSY and CDR2 SAAADI. V gave up 6 bases and J gave up 6 bases; unmatched junction bases: 3. Worth noting for this clone: Its cognate antigen is unknown.

Findings and caveats of the study: Clone count variance between approximately 2-week samples rose with total template count.

The clonotype originates from a person aged 18-70 years in good health. This rearrangement joins TRBV10-2 to TRBJ2-1; 9 bases line up with TRBD2. What was sequenced was blood. The DNA for the CDR3 is TGCGCCAGCAGGGTAGCGGGGGTCAATGAGCAGTTCTTC. It yields the protein CASRVAGVNEQFF.